Below, 18 T cell receptor beta chains from the same sample are listed, as sequenced in a study of glioma-infiltrating T cells. Using RNA template, CDR3s of TCR alpha and beta were amplified with iRepertoire arm-PCR. TCRdb itself ran the multiplex PCR reads through MiXCR, one entry per CDR3 protein. Among some 130,000 distinct CDR3 sequences, 24% were seen once, and the ten largest hold roughly 29%. What was sequenced was glioma tissue, nonneoplastic brain tissue, or PBMCs (not recorded which). These receptors all come from a human donor with low-grade glioma or glioblastoma, undergoing nonglioma brain surgery, or in good health (not recorded which).

This clonotype came up many times. The chain carries TRBV27 and TRBJ1-5; possibly TRBD1 for D (5 bases). The germline gives CDR1 MNHEY, CDR2 SMNVEV (reference sequence). Trimming cost V 2 bases and J 1 base, with 12 bases left between them. The CDR3 is 16 residues long. The chain's CDR3 is CASSLRRGGSNQPQHF. DNA for the CDR3: TGTGCCAGCAGTTTACGCCGCGGGGGGAGCAATCAGCCCCAGCATTTT.

Worth noting for this clonotype: This clone may be a read error of a much larger clone one base away. The V call is TRBV28, the J call TRBJ1-5; D uncertain. Germline assignment: CDR1 MDHEN and CDR2 SYDVKM. The CDR3 totals 14 residues. CDR3 DNA: TGTGCCATCAGTTTAATCAGGCCTAATCAGCCCCAGCATTTT. It yields the protein CAISLIRPNQPQHF.

With respect to this clonotype: Its ends do not fully match the called genes, so a read error is possible. The chain has TRBV10-3 and TRBJ1-6, with TRBD1 matching over 9 bases. The germline gives CDR1 ENHRY, CDR2 SYGVKD. This CDR3 spans 15 amino acids. In nucleotides, the CDR3 is TGTGCCGTCAGGCTGGGACAGGGTGAAAATTCAACCCTCCACTTT. Protein sequence: CAVRLGQGENSTLHF.

As for this clonotype: The junction and the germline gene differ at one end; a read error may be behind it. The chain recombines TRBV6-2 or TRBV6-3 with TRBJ2-5, with TRBD2 matching 10 bases. CDR1 and CDR2 from the germline V gene are MNHEY and SVGEGT. The CDR3 covers 19 residues. For the CDR3, the DNA is TGTGCCAGCAGTTACTCGCCGCTAGCGGGGGCCGAGGCTCAAGAGAGCCAGTACTTC. This sequence encodes CASSYSPLAGAEAQESQYF.

For the CDR3, the DNA is TGTGCCAGCAGCGAAGACAAACGGACAGGGGAAAGCTACGAGCAGTACGTC. It is translated as CASSEDKRTGESYEQYV. The chain couples TRBV3-1 to TRBJ2-7, with TRBD1 identical over 9 bases. This CDR3 comprises 17 residues. Germline V gene data show CDR1 as LGHDT and CDR2 as YNNKEL (reference sequence).

In regard to this clonotype: Possible read error: a much larger clone is one base away. V gene TRBV7-9 combines with J gene TRBJ2-5, with D unclear. Germline V CDR1 and CDR2: SEHNR, FQNEAQ (reference sequence). The CDR3 is 16 amino acids. Trimming pared 5 bases from V and 5 bases from J, leaving 21 bases between. CDR3 in DNA: TGTGCCAGCAGCCACGGTTGGACGGCCGCAGTGGAGACCCAGTACTTC. It codes for CASSHGWTAAVETQYF.

V is TRBV6-1 and J is TRBJ2-5; D unresolved. This CDR3 is built from 14 residues. Deletions cut 2 bases from V and 4 bases from J, with 11 bases between. Germline V lookup: CDR1 MNHNS, CDR2 SASEGT. The CDR3, as DNA: TGTGCCAGCAGTGAAAGGCGGCAGCGAGAGACCCAGTACTTC. This encodes CASSERRQRETQYF.

This clonotype has a count of ten or more. V and J are TRBV4-1 and TRBJ1-1; TRBD1 is a possible D gene (6 bases). CDR1 MGHRA and CDR2 YSYEKL come from the germline V gene. The CDR3 totals 12 residues. Trimming cost V 1 base and J 10 bases, with 10 bases left between them. The CDR3 nucleotides read TGCGCCAGCAGCCAAGCAGGAGGGGGAGCTTTCTTT. Residues: CASSQAGGGAFF.

This clonotype was seen a few times. V usage is TRBV24-1 and J usage is TRBJ2-3; D is possibly TRBD1 (5 bases). Per the germline V gene, CDR1 is KGHDR and CDR2 is SFDVKD. V was trimmed by 0 bases and J by 0 bases, leaving 9 bases between them. The CDR3 runs to 16 residues. CDR3 sequence (DNA): TGTGCCACCAGTGATTTGTCCAGGGCAAGCACAGATACGCAGTATTTT. This sequence encodes CATSDLSRASTDTQYF.

This clonotype was picked up many times. The chain recombines TRBV6-1 with TRBJ2-7, with 7 positions matching TRBD1. The CDR3 length is 14 residues. CDR1 and CDR2 (germline): MNHNS, SASEGT. V lost 6 bases, J lost 3 bases, and 8 bases stayed unmatched. The CDR3 here is CASRRTGSFYEQYV. Written as DNA, the CDR3 is TGTGCCAGCAGGAGGACAGGATCATTCTACGAGCAGTACGTC.

This clonotype was seen only a few times. J is TRBJ1-1 and V is TRBV25-1, with D possibly TRBD1 on 6 matching bases. Trimming left V 6 bases short and J 2 bases short, with 16 bases between. This CDR3 is built from 15 residues. Germline V gene sequence: CDR1 MGHDK, CDR2 SYGVNS. This chain's CDR3 is CASSPRGAGNTEAFF. The CDR3 DNA is TGTGCCAGCAGCCCGAGGGGGGCCGGTAACACTGAAGCTTTCTTT.

As regards this clonotype: The missing conserved phenylalanine or tryptophan at the end of this CDR3 makes a read error likely. The V gene is TRBV3-1, the J gene TRBJ2-3; TRBD2 matches at 7 bases. Trimming took 3 bases from V and 2 from J; bases not matched to a gene: 5. In germline, CDR1 is LGHDT, CDR2 YNNKEL (reference sequence). The CDR3 has 15 residues. The CDR3 sequence: CASSHLADYTDTQYL. For the CDR3, the DNA is TGTGCCAGCAGCCATCTAGCGGATTACACAGATACGCAGTATCTT.

This clonotype was seen many times. The genes are TRBV20-1 and TRBJ2-5, with no clear D. This CDR3 comprises 15 residues. Germline V gene data show CDR1 as DFQATT and CDR2 as SNEGSKA (reference sequence). V shed 2 bases and J shed 0 bases, with 13 bases lying between them. The CDR3 loop is CSARSSAGHQETQYF. The CDR3 DNA reads as TGCAGTGCTAGATCGAGCGCCGGACACCAAGAGACCCAGTACTTC.

The table lists this clonotype with many counts. This rearrangement joins TRBV20-1 to TRBJ2-3; 8 bases fit TRBD1. The CDR3 sequence is 14 residues long. Germline assignment: CDR1 DFQATT and CDR2 SNEGSKA (reference sequence). V lost 6 bases to trimming and J lost 1 base; unmatched junction nucleotides: 6. CDR3 DNA sequence: TGCAGTGCCAAGGACAGGGAACGCACAGATACGCAGTATTTT. Translated: CSAKDRERTDTQYF.

The V and J genes are TRBV11-2 and TRBJ1-5; the D is unclear. V was trimmed by 2 bases and J by 5 bases, leaving 16 bases between them. CDR1 SGHAT and CDR2 FQNNGV come from the germline V gene. The CDR3 runs 16 residues. This chain's CDR3 is CASSLNGNLRHQPQHF. The CDR3 coding sequence is TGTGCCAGCAGCTTAAACGGAAATCTTAGGCATCAGCCCCAGCATTTT.

Turning to this clonotype: An end of the junction does not agree with germline; a read error may underlie this. The chain employs TRBV15 and TRBJ1-2; possible D gene TRBD1, 6 bases. The CDR3 spans 15 residues. In germline, CDR1 is LNHNV, CDR2 YYDKDF (reference sequence). The CDR3 loop is CATSGDPPGARGYTF. For the CDR3, the DNA is TGTGCCACCAGCGGAGACCCTCCAGGGGCAAGGGGCTACACCTTC.

This clonotype was detected a few times. The chain has TRBV24-1 and TRBJ1-2, with D hard to call. Trimming shortened V by 3 bases and J by 7 bases, and 11 bases separated the two germline ends. The CDR3 has 13 residues. The germline gives CDR1 KGHDR, CDR2 SFDVKD. This chain's CDR3 is CATSDKDITGYTF. CDR3 bases: TGTGCCACCAGTGATAAGGATATTACTGGCTACACCTTC.

There are many counts of this clonotype. This chain's CDR3 is CSARDSRTSGGYNEQFF. The DNA of the CDR3 is TGCAGTGCTAGAGATTCCCGGACTAGCGGGGGGTACAATGAGCAGTTCTTC. V and J are TRBV20-1 and TRBJ2-1, with 14 bases matching TRBD2. The CDR3 has 17 residues. CDR1 is DFQATT, CDR2 SNEGSKA, per germline (reference sequence). V trimming: 0 bases; J trimming: 4 bases; junction bases outside the gene matches: 5.